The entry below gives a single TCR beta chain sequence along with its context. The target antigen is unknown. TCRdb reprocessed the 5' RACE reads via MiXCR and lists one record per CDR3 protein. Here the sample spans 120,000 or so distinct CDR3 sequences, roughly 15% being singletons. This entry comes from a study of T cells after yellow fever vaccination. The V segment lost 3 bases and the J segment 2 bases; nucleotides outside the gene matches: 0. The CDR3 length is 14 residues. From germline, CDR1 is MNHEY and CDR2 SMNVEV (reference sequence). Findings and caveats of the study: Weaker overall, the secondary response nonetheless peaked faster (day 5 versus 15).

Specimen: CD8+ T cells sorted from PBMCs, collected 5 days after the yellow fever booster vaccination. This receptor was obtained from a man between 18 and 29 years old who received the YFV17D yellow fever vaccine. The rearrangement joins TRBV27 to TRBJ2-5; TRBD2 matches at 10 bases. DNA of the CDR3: TGTGCCAGCAGTTTTAGCGGGGGGCAAGAGACCCAGTACTTC. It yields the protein CASSFSGGQETQYF.